This is a list of T cell receptor beta chains from one sample in a study of blood T cell repertoires in COVID-19. Using immunoSEQ multiplex PCR, the repertoire was profiled, and TCRdb retains in-frame clones only, with some absent. The profile shows roughly 70,000 clones, less than 85% of them singletons. Sequencing input: peripheral blood. All receptors come from a man between 60 and 75 years old with acute or convalescent COVID-19. CDR3s include the opening cysteine and the closing phenylalanine or tryptophan. Fields, in order: D gene, clone size, J gene, V gene, CDR3 DNA, CDR3 protein. The D gene is left open where the match is weak. Some rows mark clone size as missing; the rest say once, few, many or name a class of expanded clone.

d_gene: TRBD1
abundance: many
j_gene: TRBJ1-6
v_gene: TRBV4-1
CDR3nt: TGCGCCAGCAGCCAGGAACCAGGGGACAGAGGCCTCGGGTTGCCCCTCCACTTT
CDR3aa: CASSQEPGDRGLGLPLHF

d_gene: NA
abundance: NA
j_gene: TRBJ2-1
v_gene: TRBV9
CDR3nt: TGTGCCAGCAGCGTAGCTCTTTCCGGAGGGTTCAATGAGCAGTTCTTC
CDR3aa: CASSVALSGGFNEQFF

d_gene: NA
abundance: NA
j_gene: TRBJ2-5
v_gene: TRBV6-5
CDR3nt: TGTGCCAGCAGTTATAGGGTCAGGGGTATTGGAGAGACCCAGTACTTC
CDR3aa: CASSYRVRGIGETQYF

d_gene: NA
abundance: NA
j_gene: TRBJ1-3
v_gene: TRBV10-3
CDR3nt: TGTGCCATCAGTGACAGGGGCTCTGGAAACACCATATATTTT
CDR3aa: CAISDRGSGNTIYF

d_gene: NA
abundance: NA
j_gene: TRBJ2-5
v_gene: TRBV19
CDR3nt: TGTGCCAGTAGTATTTCTGAAGAGACCCAGTACTTC
CDR3aa: CASSISEETQYF

d_gene: NA
abundance: many
j_gene: TRBJ2-5
v_gene: TRBV7-9
CDR3nt: TGTGCCAGCAGCCATATTAAACTTCAAGAGACCCAGTACTTC
CDR3aa: CASSHIKLQETQYF

d_gene: TRBD1
abundance: once
j_gene: TRBJ1-1
v_gene: TRBV6-5
CDR3nt: TGTGCCAGCAGTTCAGGGACAGGGGGCGAGAGGACTGAAGCTTTCTTT
CDR3aa: CASSSGTGGERTEAFF

d_gene: NA
abundance: NA
j_gene: TRBJ1-2
v_gene: TRBV24-1
CDR3nt: TGTGCCACCAGTGATTTAGGGAGGGAGGATGGCTACACCTTC
CDR3aa: CATSDLGREDGYTF

d_gene: NA
abundance: NA
j_gene: TRBJ2-2
v_gene: TRBV7-9
CDR3nt: TGTGCCAGCAGCTTACCGGACACCGGGGAGCTGTTTTTT
CDR3aa: CASSLPDTGELFF

d_gene: TRBD2
abundance: NA
j_gene: TRBJ2-5
v_gene: TRBV6-1
CDR3nt: TGTGCCAGCAGTGGGAGGCTAGCGGGGCATCAAGAGACCCAGTACTTC
CDR3aa: CASSGRLAGHQETQYF

d_gene: NA
abundance: few
j_gene: TRBJ2-5
v_gene: TRBV18
CDR3nt: TGTGCCAGCTCTCCACGACTAGTCTGGGAGACCCAGTACTTC
CDR3aa: CASSPRLVWETQYF

d_gene: TRBD1
abundance: NA
j_gene: TRBJ1-2
v_gene: TRBV13
CDR3nt: TGTGCCAGCAGCTTAGAAGGGGGCAATGGCTACACCTTC
CDR3aa: CASSLEGGNGYTF

d_gene: TRBD1
abundance: NA
j_gene: TRBJ1-1
v_gene: TRBV25-1
CDR3nt: TGTGCCAGCACTGACAGGGCCACTGAAGCTTTCTTT
CDR3aa: CASTDRATEAFF

d_gene: TRBD2
abundance: NA
j_gene: TRBJ2-7
v_gene: TRBV28
CDR3nt: TGTGCCAGCACCGGCAGTGGGCTAGCGGACTCCTACGAGCAGTACTTC
CDR3aa: CASTGSGLADSYEQYF

d_gene: NA
abundance: NA
j_gene: TRBJ2-3
v_gene: TRBV5-4
CDR3nt: TGTGCCAGCAGCTTAGAAGGACAGCACGCAGATACGCAGTATTTT
CDR3aa: CASSLEGQHADTQYF

d_gene: TRBD2
abundance: once
j_gene: TRBJ2-1
v_gene: TRBV7-2
CDR3nt: TGTGCCAGCAGCGAGGTGGGACTAGCGACCAATGAGCAGTTCTTC
CDR3aa: CASSEVGLATNEQFF

d_gene: TRBD2
abundance: NA
j_gene: TRBJ2-3
v_gene: TRBV24-1
CDR3nt: TGTGCCACCAGTGGTACTAGCGGGGTTCCAGATACGCAGTATTTT
CDR3aa: CATSGTSGVPDTQYF

d_gene: TRBD2
abundance: NA
j_gene: TRBJ2-3
v_gene: TRBV24-1
CDR3nt: TGTGCCACCAGTGATATCGGGAGGGGAAGTTCAGATACGCAGTATTTT
CDR3aa: CATSDIGRGSSDTQYF

d_gene: TRBD1
abundance: NA
j_gene: TRBJ2-5
v_gene: TRBV6-5
CDR3nt: TGTGCCAGCACCCCAGGGGACAGTCTTGGGAAGACCCAGTACTTC
CDR3aa: CASTPGDSLGKTQYF

d_gene: TRBD1
abundance: NA
j_gene: TRBJ1-4
v_gene: TRBV2
CDR3nt: TGTGCCAGCAGTGGGTGGACAGGACCAACTAATGAAAAACTGTTTTTT
CDR3aa: CASSGWTGPTNEKLFF

d_gene: NA
abundance: NA
j_gene: TRBJ2-5
v_gene: TRBV30
CDR3nt: TGTGCCCTCTCATCCGGAAGCGAGCAAGAGACCCAGTACTTC
CDR3aa: CALSSGSEQETQYF

d_gene: NA
abundance: few
j_gene: TRBJ1-2
v_gene: TRBV7-2
CDR3nt: TGTGCCAGCAGCTTACTAGGCGGACAACTTAACTATGGCTACACCTTC
CDR3aa: CASSLLGGQLNYGYTF

d_gene: TRBD1
abundance: NA
j_gene: TRBJ1-1
v_gene: TRBV24-1
CDR3nt: TGTGCCACCAGTGACGGGGACAGGTCCACTGAAGCTTTCTTT
CDR3aa: CATSDGDRSTEAFF

d_gene: NA
abundance: NA
j_gene: TRBJ2-1
v_gene: TRBV19
CDR3nt: TGTGCCAGTAGTGACTACGACAATGAGCAGTTCTTC
CDR3aa: CASSDYDNEQFF

d_gene: TRBD1
abundance: NA
j_gene: TRBJ1-3
v_gene: TRBV28
CDR3nt: TGTGCCAGCCTCAGGGGGCCAGCTGGAAACACCATATATTTT
CDR3aa: CASLRGPAGNTIYF

d_gene: NA
abundance: few
j_gene: TRBJ2-2
v_gene: TRBV5-1
CDR3nt: TGCGCCAGCAGCCCTGACTTACACACCGGGGAGCTGTTTTTT
CDR3aa: CASSPDLHTGELFF

d_gene: TRBD1
abundance: many
j_gene: TRBJ1-1
v_gene: TRBV6-5
CDR3nt: TGTGCCAGCATTCCGACAGGGCGCACTGAAGCTTTCTTT
CDR3aa: CASIPTGRTEAFF

d_gene: NA
abundance: NA
j_gene: TRBJ1-1
v_gene: TRBV29-1
CDR3nt: TGCAGCGTTAACAGGGACCTGAACACTGAAGCTTTCTTT
CDR3aa: CSVNRDLNTEAFF

d_gene: NA
abundance: NA
j_gene: TRBJ1-2
v_gene: TRBV3-1/TRBV3-2
CDR3nt: TGTGCCAGCAGTCGACAGAAGAACTATGGCTACACCTTC
CDR3aa: CASSRQKNYGYTF

d_gene: NA
abundance: once
j_gene: TRBJ2-1
v_gene: TRBV27
CDR3nt: TGTGCCAGCAGTCCTTCCATTGTCCGGGAAGTGGGTTACAATGAGCAGTTCTTC
CDR3aa: CASSPSIVREVGYNEQFF

d_gene: NA
abundance: many
j_gene: TRBJ2-7
v_gene: TRBV5-1
CDR3nt: TGCGCCAGCAGCTTGGCCTTAGGGGACGAGCAGTACTTC
CDR3aa: CASSLALGDEQYF

d_gene: NA
abundance: NA
j_gene: TRBJ2-3
v_gene: TRBV7-3
CDR3nt: TGTGCCAGCAGCATGACTCGCACAGATACGCAGTATTTT
CDR3aa: CASSMTRTDTQYF

d_gene: NA
abundance: many
j_gene: TRBJ1-5
v_gene: TRBV6-5
CDR3nt: TGTGCCAGCAACAGGGCAGATCAGCCCCAGCATTTT
CDR3aa: CASNRADQPQHF